What follows is one T cell receptor beta chain and its context. Antigen: not known. This sample stems from a study of vaccination and CD4 T cells after COVID-19. Treatment given: approximately 9-day PBMC culture with coronavirus spike peptide pools or control peptides (ViraFEST assay). CDR1 is SNHLY, CDR2 FYNNEI, per germline. V lost 4 bases and J lost 0, with 15 bases in between. The CDR3 totals 17 residues. The Oncomine TCR Beta short-read assay sequenced DNA from cultured CD4+ T cells. TCRdb used MiXCR to reprocess the PCR reads, holding one entry per CDR3 protein. This table holds roughly 7,400 distinct CDR3 sequences, approximately 55% found once.

This chain uses TRBV2 with TRBJ2-2, with D perhaps matching TRBD1 or TRBD2 (5 bases each). The sequenced material came from CD4+ T cells from blood, cultured in vitro. This clonotype was obtained from a human donor who had recovered from COVID-19. The CDR3 nucleotides are TGTGCCAGCAGTGGGGCGCGTGGGGGTTCGAACACCGGGGAGCTGTTTTTT. This translates into CASSGARGGSNTGELFF.